A single T cell receptor (beta chain) is shown here with its context. This specimen comes from a study of blood T cell repertoires in COVID-19. Study details: Acute and convalescent COVID-19 specimens originated in the United States, Italy and Spain.

The table came from immunoSEQ multiplex PCR; TCRdb's copy has only in-frame clones and leaves some out. The sample holds 220,000 or so clones, roughly nine tenths seen once. Clinical history as reported by participants underpinned cohort assignment. The TCR was taken from a woman under 30 in a cohort exposed to, infected with or recovered from COVID-19 (not recorded which). What was sequenced was PBMCs or T cells enriched from blood (not recorded which).

The CDR3 sequence: CASRAVGAPAETQYF. CDR3 sequence (DNA): TGTGCCAGCAGGGCCGTGGGGGCGCCGGCAGAGACCCAGTACTTC. The rearrangement uses TRBV2 and TRBJ2-5, with D perhaps matching TRBD1 (6 bases). The V end was cut by 6 bases, the J end by 4 bases, with 18 bases between. CDR3 length: 15 residues. The germline CDR1 and CDR2 sequences are SNHLY and FYNNEI.